The 15 T cell receptor beta chains in this list originate from one sample, sequenced in a study of blood T cell repertoires in COVID-19. The table came from immunoSEQ multiplex PCR; TCRdb's copy has only in-frame clones and leaves some out. Of over 100,000 clones in the sample, approximately 81% were seen once. Sequenced: peripheral blood. These receptors originate from a woman at least 80 years old with acute or convalescent COVID-19.

J is TRBJ2-7 and V is TRBV20-1; the D gene is possibly TRBD2 (6 bases). CDR1 DFQATT and CDR2 SNEGSKA come from the germline V gene (reference sequence). V shed 3 bases and J shed 7 bases, with 10 bases lying between them. The CDR3 runs 11 residues. The DNA of the CDR3 is TGCAGTGCTAGCCCCGGGGGTGAGCAGTACTTC. This sequence encodes CSASPGGEQYF.

V is TRBV6-5 and J is TRBJ1-1; perhaps TRBD1 as D (6 bases). The ends were cut back, 10 bases at V and 3 bases at J, with 15 bases in the middle. Germline loops: CDR1 MNHEY, CDR2 SVGAGI. The CDR3 consists of 13 residues. As DNA, the CDR3 is TGTGCCATCAAGCCCAGGGGCGACACTGAAGCTTTCTTT. Its protein product is CAIKPRGDTEAFF.

This rearrangement joins TRBV6-5 to TRBJ2-7, with 11 bases lining up with TRBD1. CDR3 size: 14 residues. The germline V gene encodes CDR1 MNHEY and CDR2 SVGAGI. V was pared by 6 bases and J by 7 bases, with 8 bases of the junction left unmatched. The CDR3 reads CASRRTGGLGEQYF. The CDR3 nucleotides read TGTGCCAGCAGACGGACAGGGGGCTTAGGAGAGCAGTACTTC.

The V call is TRBV6-5, the J call TRBJ2-2; a weak D match, TRBD2 (7 bases). This CDR3 is 15 amino acids long. The germline gives CDR1 MNHEY, CDR2 SVGAGI. Trimming left V 3 bases short and J 3 bases short, with 11 bases between. The CDR3 protein is CASSYGRGHTGELFF. The CDR3 DNA follows: TGTGCCAGCAGTTATGGGCGGGGGCACACCGGGGAGCTGTTTTTT.

A few counts support this clone. This chain joins TRBV5-1 and TRBJ2-2; 8 bases are shared with TRBD2. Germline assignment: CDR1 SGHRS and CDR2 YFSETQ. J lost 5 bases, V lost 1 base, and 7 bases had no gene match. The CDR3 is made up of 16 amino acids. The DNA of the CDR3 is TGCGCCAGCAGCTTGTCCCCGTCGGGGGGGACCGGGGAGCTGTTTTTT. Translated: CASSLSPSGGTGELFF.

The genes are TRBV28 and TRBJ1-5, with D tentatively TRBD1 (5 bases). The length of the CDR3 is 14 residues. Germline lookup yields CDR1 MDHEN and CDR2 SYDVKM. Trimming removed 1 base at V and 6 bases at J, with 10 bases between. The CDR3 is CASSLSGFGQPQHF. DNA for the CDR3: TGTGCCAGCAGTTTATCAGGGTTCGGTCAGCCCCAGCATTTT.

This CDR3 is CATSDYDRALQETQYF. In nucleotides, the CDR3 is TGTGCCACCAGTGACTATGACAGGGCGCTGCAAGAGACCCAGTACTTC. The chain couples TRBV24-1 to TRBJ2-5, with TRBD1 matching over 7 bases. The V gene's germline CDR1 is KGHDR and CDR2 SFDVKD. V lost 4 bases, J lost 2 bases, and 9 bases stayed unmatched. CDR3 length equals 16 residues.

The chain employs TRBV3-1 (or the pseudogene TRBV3-2) and TRBJ1-4; possibly TRBD1 for D (5 bases). The germline V gene has CDR1 LGHDT and CDR2 YNNKEL (reference sequence). CDR3 size: 15 residues. V dropped 0 bases and J dropped 5 bases, with 10 bases sitting between them. The DNA for the CDR3 is TGTGCCAGCAGCCAAGAAGGGGTGGGGAATGAAAAACTGTTTTTT. Its protein is CASSQEGVGNEKLFF.

This clone appeared once. The V gene is TRBV19, the J gene TRBJ2-1, with 12 bases identical to TRBD2. The length of the CDR3 is 17 residues. Trimming cost V 5 bases and J 2 bases; bases outside gene matches: 7. In germline, CDR1 is LNHDA, CDR2 SQIVND (reference sequence). CDR3: CASSVDLAGGAYNEQFF. CDR3 nucleotide sequence: TGTGCCAGTAGTGTCGATCTAGCGGGAGGGGCCTACAATGAGCAGTTCTTC.

The chain recombines TRBV21-1 with TRBJ2-3; the table calls TRBD2, which could not be checked here. TRBV21-1 is annotated as a pseudogene. This CDR3 is built from 19 residues. The CDR3 protein is CASSLAFKSVKGRVQLQYF. DNA of the CDR3: TGTGCCAGCAGCCTGGCCTTCAAATCGGTTAAAGGGCGGGTGCAACTGCAGTATTTT.

The gene calls are TRBV28 and TRBJ2-6; D is undetermined. CDR1 is MDHEN and CDR2 is SYDVKM in the germline V gene. The CDR3 spans 16 residues. V was clipped by 2 bases and J by 3 bases, with 11 bases between them. The CDR3 is CASSLRSLVGANVLTF. CDR3 sequence (DNA): TGTGCCAGCAGTTTAAGGAGTTTGGTTGGGGCCAACGTCCTGACTTTC.

The chain joins TRBV6-5 to TRBJ1-1, with a possible D match to TRBD1 (5 bases). The CDR3 is 12 amino acids. CDR1 is MNHEY, CDR2 SVGAGI, per germline. Deletions cut 6 bases from V and 5 bases from J, with 10 bases between. CDR3 DNA sequence: TGTGCCAGCAGGGCAGGGTCAACTGAAGCTTTCTTT. This codes for CASRAGSTEAFF.

This clone showed up just a few times. The chain has TRBV12-3 or TRBV12-4 and TRBJ1-1; 8 nucleotides line up with TRBD1. V lost 6 bases to trimming and J lost 4 bases; unmatched junction nucleotides: 4. CDR3 size: 13 residues. In DNA, the CDR3 is TGTGCCAGCAGGAGACAGGGGCCCACTGAAGCTTTCTTT. Protein: CASRRQGPTEAFF.

The chain recombines TRBV29-1 with TRBJ2-1; 8 bases are shared with TRBD1. This CDR3 spans 15 amino acids. Germline CDR1 reads SQVTM; CDR2 reads ANQGSEA. Losses at the gene ends were 7 bases for V and 2 bases for J; bases not matched to a gene: 10. CDR3 DNA: TGCAGCGGCACGCCAGGGGGCGGTCCCTACAATGAGCAGTTCTTC. Translated: CSGTPGGGPYNEQFF.

The CDR3 sequence: CANPTGTGGLAENSPLHF. Written as DNA, the CDR3 is TGTGCCAATCCGACCGGGACAGGGGGCCTAGCGGAGAATTCACCCCTCCACTTT. The genes are TRBV21-1 and TRBJ1-6; the DNA was not compared with TRBD1, the D call given in the table. TRBV21-1 is a documented pseudogene. The CDR3 is 18 residues long.